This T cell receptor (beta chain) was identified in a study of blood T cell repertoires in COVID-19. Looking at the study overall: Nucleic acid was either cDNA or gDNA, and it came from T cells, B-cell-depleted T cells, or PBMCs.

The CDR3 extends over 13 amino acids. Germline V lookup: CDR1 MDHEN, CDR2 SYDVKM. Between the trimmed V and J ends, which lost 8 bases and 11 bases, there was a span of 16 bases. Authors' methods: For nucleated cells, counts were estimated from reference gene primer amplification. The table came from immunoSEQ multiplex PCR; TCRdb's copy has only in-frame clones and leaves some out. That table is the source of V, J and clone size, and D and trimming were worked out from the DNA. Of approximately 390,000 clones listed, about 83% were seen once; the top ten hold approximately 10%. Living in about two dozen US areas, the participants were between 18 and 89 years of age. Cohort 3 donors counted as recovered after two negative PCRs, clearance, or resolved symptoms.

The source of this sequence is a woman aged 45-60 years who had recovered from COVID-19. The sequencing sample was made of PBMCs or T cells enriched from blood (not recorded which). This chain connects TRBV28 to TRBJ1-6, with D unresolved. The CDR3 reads CASVGQAMPPLHF. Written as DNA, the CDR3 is TGTGCCAGCGTGGGTCAGGCAATGCCACCCCTCCACTTT.